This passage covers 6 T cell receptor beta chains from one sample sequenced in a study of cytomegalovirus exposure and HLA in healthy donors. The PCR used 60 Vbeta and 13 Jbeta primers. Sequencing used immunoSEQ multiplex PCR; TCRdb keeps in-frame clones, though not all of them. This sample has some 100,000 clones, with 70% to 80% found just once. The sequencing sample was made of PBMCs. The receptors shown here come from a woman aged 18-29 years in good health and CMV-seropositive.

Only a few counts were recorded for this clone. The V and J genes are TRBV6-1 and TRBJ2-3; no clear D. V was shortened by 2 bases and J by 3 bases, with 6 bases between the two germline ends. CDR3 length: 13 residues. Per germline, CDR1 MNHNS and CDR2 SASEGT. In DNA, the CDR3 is TGTGCCAGCAGTGAATCTGAGACAGATACGCAGTATTTT. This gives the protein CASSESETDTQYF.

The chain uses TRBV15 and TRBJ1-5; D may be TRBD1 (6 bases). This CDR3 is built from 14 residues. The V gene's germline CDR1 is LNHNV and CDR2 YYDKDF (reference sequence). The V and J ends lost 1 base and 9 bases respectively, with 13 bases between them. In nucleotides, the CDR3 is TGTGCCACCAGCAGAGCACAGGGCTCGGGGCCCCAGCATTTT. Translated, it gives CATSRAQGSGPQHF.

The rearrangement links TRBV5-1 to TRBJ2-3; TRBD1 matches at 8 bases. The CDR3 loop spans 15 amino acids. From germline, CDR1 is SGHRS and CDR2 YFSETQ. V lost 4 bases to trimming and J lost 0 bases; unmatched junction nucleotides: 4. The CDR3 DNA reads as TGCGCCAGCAGCCAGGGACAGGTTAGCACAGATACGCAGTATTTT. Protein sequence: CASSQGQVSTDTQYF.

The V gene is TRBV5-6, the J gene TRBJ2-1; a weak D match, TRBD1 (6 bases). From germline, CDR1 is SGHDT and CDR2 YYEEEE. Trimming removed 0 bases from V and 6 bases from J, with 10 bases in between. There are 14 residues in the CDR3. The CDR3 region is CASSLGYRANEQFF. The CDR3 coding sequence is TGTGCCAGCAGCTTGGGTTACAGGGCCAATGAGCAGTTCTTC. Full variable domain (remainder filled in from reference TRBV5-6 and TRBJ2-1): DAGVTQSPTHLIKTRGQQVTLRCSPKSGHDTVSWYQQALGQGPQFIFQYYEEEERQRGNFPDRFSGHQFPNYSSELNVNALLLGDSALYLCASSLGYRANEQFFGPGTRLTVL.

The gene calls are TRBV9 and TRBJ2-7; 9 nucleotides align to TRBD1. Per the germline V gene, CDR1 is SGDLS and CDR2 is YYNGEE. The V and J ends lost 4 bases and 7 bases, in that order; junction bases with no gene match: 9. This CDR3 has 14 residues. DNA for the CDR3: TGTGCCAGCAGCCCGAGGACAGGGGTGGGAGAGCAGTACTTC. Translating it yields CASSPRTGVGEQYF.

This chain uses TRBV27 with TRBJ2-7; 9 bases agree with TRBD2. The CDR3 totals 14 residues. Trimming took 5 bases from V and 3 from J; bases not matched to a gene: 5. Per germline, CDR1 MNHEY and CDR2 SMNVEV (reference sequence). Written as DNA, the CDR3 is TGTGCCAGCAGTCCACTAGCGGGCGTCTACGAGCAGTACTTC. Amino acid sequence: CASSPLAGVYEQYF.